This TCR beta chain was sequenced in a study of T cells in Graves' hyperthyroidism and ophthalmopathy. Study-wide results and limits: Researchers found most expanded thyroid clonotypes above 0.001 in blood as well.

Germline assignment: CDR1 KGHSH and CDR2 LQKENI. Deletions cut 1 base from V and 2 bases from J, with 14 bases between. The CDR3 totals 17 residues. This clonotype was recorded many times. The antigen is not known. Researchers amplified the TCR beta CDR3 regions from RNA transcripts. Carried out on the TCR CDR3, a first-round RT-PCR used the HTBI primer set. One entry per CDR3 protein, called by TCRdb with MiXCR from the multiplex PCR reads. There are 300,000 to 450,000 distinct CDR3 sequences in the sample; less than 20% occur only once, and 25% to 30% lies in the top ten. The specimen sequenced was blood. The receptor comes from a woman aged 18 to 35 with Graves' hyperthyroidism that later progressed to Graves' ophthalmopathy. The V call is TRBV18, the J call TRBJ2-2; unclear D gene. CDR3 sequence reads: CASSPRGSARNTGELFF. The CDR3 DNA sequence: TGTGCCAGCTCACCACGGGGTTCAGCGAGAAACACCGGGGAGCTGTTTTTT.